This TCR beta chain was obtained from a study of CD8+ T cells in alopecia areata. The germline V gene has CDR1 SGHRS and CDR2 YFSETQ. Trimming removed 4 bases from V and 0 bases from J; junction bases left unmatched: 4. This CDR3 contains 15 residues. Broader study findings: With patients, TCR sharing proved less clear than in mice, a difference possibly related to HLA.

Concerning this clone: Its antigen remains unidentified.

The investigators collected lesional scalp punch biopsies and peripheral blood from alopecia areata patients. cDNA prepared by RNA extraction and subsequent reverse transcription served as the template for sequencing. Assay: immunoSEQ multiplex PCR; the TCRdb copy retains only in-frame clones and omits some. The sample carries roughly 250,000 clones, approximately 61% recorded once. The receptor comes from a human donor with alopecia areata. This rearrangement joins TRBV5-1 to TRBJ2-1; TRBD2 aligns across 7 bases. This material consisted of CD4+ T cells sorted from blood, taken at week 0. The CDR3 protein is CASSISGLSYNEQFF. In DNA form, the CDR3 reads TGCGCCAGCAGCATTAGCGGGCTCTCCTACAATGAGCAGTTCTTC. The variable domain in full, completed from reference TRBV5-1 and TRBJ2-1, reads KAGVTQTPRYLIKTRGQQVTLSCSPISGHRSVSWYQQTPGQGLQFLFEYFSETQRNKGNFPGRFSGRQFSNSRSEMNVSTLELGDSALYLCASSISGLSYNEQFFGPGTRLTVL.